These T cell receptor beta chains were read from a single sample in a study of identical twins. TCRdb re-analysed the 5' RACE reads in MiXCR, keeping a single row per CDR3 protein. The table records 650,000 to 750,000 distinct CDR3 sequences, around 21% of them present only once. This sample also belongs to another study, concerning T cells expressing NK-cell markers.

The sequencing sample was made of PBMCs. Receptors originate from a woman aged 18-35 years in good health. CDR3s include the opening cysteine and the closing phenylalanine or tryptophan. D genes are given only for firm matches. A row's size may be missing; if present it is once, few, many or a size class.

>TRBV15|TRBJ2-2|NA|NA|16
CATSRDLNRETGELFF
TGTGCCACCAGCAGAGATCTTAATAGGGAAACCGGGGAGCTGTTTTTT
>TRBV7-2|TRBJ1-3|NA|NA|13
CASSPHSGNTIYF
TGTGCCAGCAGCCCCCACTCTGGAAACACCATATATTTT
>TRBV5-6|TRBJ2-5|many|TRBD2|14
CASSSSGLAETQYF
TGTGCCAGCAGCTCCAGCGGACTAGCGGAGACCCAGTACTTC
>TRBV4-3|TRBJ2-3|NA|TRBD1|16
CASSLNLGTGRDTQYF
TGCGCCAGCAGCCTTAACCTGGGGACAGGGAGAGATACGCAGTATTTT
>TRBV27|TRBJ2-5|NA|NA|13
CASSLGWAETQYF
TGTGCCAGCAGTTTGGGGTGGGCCGAGACCCAGTACTTC
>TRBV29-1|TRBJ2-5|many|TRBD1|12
CSVDRTGETQYF
TGCAGCGTTGATAGGACAGGGGAGACCCAGTACTTC
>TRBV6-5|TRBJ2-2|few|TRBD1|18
CASSYRPPTGTNTGELFF
TGTGCCAGCAGTTACAGGCCCCCGACAGGGACGAACACCGGGGAGCTGTTTTTT
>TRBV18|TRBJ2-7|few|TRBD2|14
CASSLIREGREQYF
TGTGCCAGCTCACTGATACGGGAGGGCCGCGAGCAGTACTTC
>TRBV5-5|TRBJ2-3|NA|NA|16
CASSLVGAYGTDTQYF
TGTGCCAGCAGCTTGGTCGGAGCATACGGCACAGATACGCAGTATTTT
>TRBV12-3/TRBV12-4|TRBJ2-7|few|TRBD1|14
CASSLSRGSNEQYF
TGTGCCAGCAGTTTGAGCAGGGGGAGTAACGAGCAGTACTTC
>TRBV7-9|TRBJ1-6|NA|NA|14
CASSSHLLPGVFHF
TGTGCCAGCAGCTCACATCTTTTGCCAGGGGTTTTCCACTTT
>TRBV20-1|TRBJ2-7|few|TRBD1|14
CSASVPGQGNEQYF
TGCAGTGCCTCCGTACCGGGACAGGGTAACGAGCAGTACTTC
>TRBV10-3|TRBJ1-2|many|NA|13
CAISESTSYGYTF
TGTGCCATCAGTGAGTCGACCAGTTATGGCTACACCTTC
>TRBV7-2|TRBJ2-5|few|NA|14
CASRQPPGRETQYF
TGTGCCAGCAGGCAGCCACCGGGGAGAGAGACCCAGTACTTC
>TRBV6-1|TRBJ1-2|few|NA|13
CASSHQTDGGYTF
TGTGCCAGCAGCCATCAGACGGATGGAGGCTACACCTTC
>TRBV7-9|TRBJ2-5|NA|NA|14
CASSATADSETQYF
TGTGCCAGCAGCGCGACAGCGGACAGTGAGACCCAGTACTTC